The 17 T cell receptor beta chains below come from one sample, sequenced in a study of T cells in women clearing cervical HPV infection. Method: immunoSEQ multiplex PCR; TCRdb's copy keeps in-frame clones and lacks some. This repertoire includes some 40,000 clones. Sequencing was performed on blood buffy coat. The origin of the receptors is a woman aged 18 to 75 with a cervical HPV16 infection that either progressed to CIN3+ or cleared (not recorded which).

The DNA read from the CDR3 is TGTGCCAGTAAACGTATGGGCCGCTATGGC. This sequence encodes CASKRMGRYG. Given in full, the CDR3 is CASKRMGRYGYTF. The J gene is TRBJ1-2, the V gene TRBV19; D unresolved. The CDR3 end falls 3 residues outside the read, so it is completed with the germline J gene. Trimming took off 7 bases at V and 4 bases at J, with 13 bases between the two ends. This CDR3 contains 13 residues. Germline V gene lookup returns CDR1 LNHDA and CDR2 SQIVND (reference sequence).

CDR3 in amino acids: CASSYRTGVYGYTF. The part of the CDR3 DNA that was read is TGTGCCAGCAGTTACCGGACGGGGGTATATGGC. The chain carries TRBV6-2 or TRBV6-3 and TRBJ1-2; D is perhaps TRBD1 (5 bases). The CDR3 end falls 3 residues outside the read, so it is completed with the germline J gene. The CDR3 has 14 amino acids. Trimming shortened V by 2 bases and J by 5 bases, and 12 bases separated the two germline ends. Germline V gives CDR1 MNHEY, CDR2 SVGEGT.

In the case of this clone: The read ends 3 residues shy of where the CDR3 ends; the end is completed using the germline J gene. The chain uses TRBV18 and TRBJ1-2; D may be TRBD1 (5 bases). Germline CDR1 and CDR2: KGHSH and LQKENI. The CDR3 covers 16 residues. This CDR3 reads CASSLPPSAATDTYTF. CDR3 bases read: TGTGCCAGCTCACTCCCTCCTAGCGCAGCGACAGATACC.

CDR3 protein: CASSVDRAEKLFF. CDR3 DNA (partial): TGTGCCAGCAGCGTCGACAGGGCGGAAAAA. The rearrangement joins TRBV7-9 to TRBJ1-4; 7 nucleotides agree with TRBD1. The sequence runs out 3 residues before the end of the CDR3; the remainder is reconstructed from the germline J gene. This CDR3 is 13 amino acids long. Germline V gene data show CDR1 as SEHNR and CDR2 as FQNEAQ (reference sequence). V dropped 5 bases and J dropped 8; count of bases not matched to a gene: 5.

As for this clone: The read gets to within 3 residues of the CDR3 end, and the germline J gene fills in the rest. The chain carries TRBV7-9 and TRBJ1-2, with TRBD1 matching over 10 bases. The CDR3 loop spans 14 amino acids. The germline V gene has CDR1 SEHNR and CDR2 FQNEAQ (reference sequence). The CDR3 loop is CASSLSGTGVDYTF. The part of the CDR3 DNA that was read is TGTGCCAGCAGCTTGTCTGGGACAGGGGTCGAC.

Note on this clone: Sequencing ends 3 residues short of the CDR3 end; the germline J gene provides the rest. The chain combines TRBV18 with TRBJ2-7; perhaps TRBD1 as D (6 bases). The V gene lost 6 bases and the J gene lost 4 bases, with 16 bases spanning the gap. CDR1 is KGHSH, CDR2 LQKENI, per germline. This CDR3 spans 14 amino acids. CDR3 protein: CASSVGAAGYEQYF. The part of the CDR3 DNA that was read is TGTGCCAGCTCGGTGGGGGCCGCCGGGTACGAG.

As regards this clone: The CDR3 extends 3 residues past the end of the read, so its final part is completed from the germline J gene. The chain uses TRBV10-3 and TRBJ2-3, with TRBD1 as a possible D gene (6 bases). The CDR3 sequence is 18 residues long. Germline V lookup: CDR1 ENHRY, CDR2 SYGVKD. The sequenced part of the CDR3 DNA is TGTGCCATCAGTGATACAGGGCCTAGCAGTAGTATTCCGGAGACG. The encoded protein is CAISDTGPSSSIPET. The full CDR3 protein reads CAISDTGPSSSIPETQYF.

On this clone: The read terminates 3 residues ahead of where the CDR3 ends, so the germline J gene completes it. The chain carries TRBV5-1 and TRBJ1-4; possibly TRBD1 for D (5 bases). CDR1 and CDR2 from the germline V gene are SGHRS and YFSETQ. This CDR3 region has 14 residues. The V end was cut by 2 bases, the J end by 5 bases, with 10 bases between. The CDR3 loop reads CASSLTGPNEKLFF. Partial CDR3 DNA: TGCGCCAGCAGCTTAACAGGACCCAATGAAAAA.

As regards this clone: The read comes to an end 3 residues before the CDR3 does, leaving the germline J gene to fill in the end. The chain has TRBV5-1 and TRBJ2-3; 10 nucleotides agree with TRBD2. V gave up 5 bases and J gave up 3 bases; unmatched junction bases: 6. CDR1 and CDR2 (germline): SGHRS, YFSETQ. CDR3 size: 15 residues. CDR3 bases read: TGCGCCAGCAGACCAGCGGGAGGGGTAACAGATACG. Protein: CASRPAGGVTDT. The whole CDR3 protein reads CASRPAGGVTDTQYF.

As to this clone: The CDR3 goes on 3 residues after the read ends, and that part is filled in from the germline J gene. The V gene is TRBV20-1, the J gene TRBJ2-1, with TRBD2 identical over 11 bases. V lost 6 bases to trimming and J lost 5 bases; unmatched junction nucleotides: 12. Germline values: CDR1 DFQATT, CDR2 SNEGSKA (reference sequence). This CDR3 is 16 amino acids long. The chain's CDR3 is CSALTSGRGIHNEQFF. The part of the CDR3 DNA that was read is TGCAGTGCCCTAACTAGCGGGAGAGGAATCCACAATGAG.

A note on this clone: Coverage ceases 3 residues before the CDR3 finishes, and the germline J gene fills in the end. The chain employs TRBV10-2 and TRBJ2-7, with 10 bases aligning to TRBD2. There are 15 residues in the CDR3. Germline assignment: CDR1 WSHSY and CDR2 SAAADI. V lost 5 bases to trimming and J lost 5 bases; unmatched junction nucleotides: 9. The CDR3 is CASSSILAGNDEQYF. The CDR3 DNA, read in part, is TGCGCCAGCAGTTCCATACTAGCGGGAAATGACGAG.

Details on this clone: The read finishes 3 residues shy of the CDR3 end, and the germline J gene is used to complete it. The V gene is TRBV29-1, the J gene TRBJ2-5; D is perhaps TRBD2 (6 bases). The CDR3 extends over 12 amino acids. Trimming removed 7 bases from V and 5 bases from J, with 14 bases in between. The germline CDR1 and CDR2 sequences are SQVTM and ANQGSEA. The CDR3 loop is CSASEGGETQYF. The covered CDR3 bases are TGCAGCGCCTCGGAAGGAGGGGAGACC. Filled out from reference TRBV29-1 and TRBJ2-5, the complete variable domain reads SAVISQKPSRDICQRGTSLTIQCQVDSQVTMMFWYRQQPGQSLTLIATANQGSEATYESGFVIDKFPISRPNLTFSTLTVSNMSPEDSSIYLCSASEGGETQYFGPGTRLLVL.

As to this clone: Read data end 3 residues before the CDR3 end; the end is taken from the germline J gene. The chain joins TRBV4-1 to TRBJ1-4; 10 bases are a match to TRBD1. CDR1 is MGHRA, CDR2 YSYEKL, per germline. V dropped 6 bases and J dropped 7; count of bases not matched to a gene: 17. The length of the CDR3 is 18 residues. CDR3 loop: CASRVNAFPGQGSEKLFF. The DNA read from the CDR3 is TGCGCCAGCAGGGTAAATGCATTTCCGGGACAGGGGTCTGAAAAA.

A word on this clone: Distinct nucleotide sequences in the sample also encode this CDR3. CDR3 in amino acids: CAKTGVGLETQYF. The CDR3 bases that were read are TGTGCCAAAACAGGGGTGGGTCTAGAGACC. V is TRBV2 and J is TRBJ2-5, with 7 positions matching TRBD1. Sequencing ends 3 residues short of the CDR3 end; the germline J gene provides the rest. From germline, CDR1 is SNHLY and CDR2 FYNNEI. CDR3 length: 13 residues. Trimming took 10 bases from V and 4 from J; bases not matched to a gene: 9. The full variable domain, rest sourced from reference TRBV2 and TRBJ2-5, is EPEVTQTPSHQVTQMGQEVILRCVPISNHLYFYWYRQILGQKVEFLVSFYNNEISEKSEIFDDQFSVERPDGSNFTLKIRSTKLEDSAMYFCAKTGVGLETQYFGPGTRLLVL.

Comment on this clone: With the read ending 3 residues before the CDR3 end, the germline J gene is used to fill in that end. V usage is TRBV10-3 and J usage is TRBJ2-2; D is possibly TRBD1 (6 bases). This CDR3 comprises 15 residues. V lost 3 bases and J lost 2, with 10 bases in between. Germline V gives CDR1 ENHRY, CDR2 SYGVKD. CDR3 protein: CAISDWDTNTGELFF. Partial CDR3 DNA: TGTGCCATCAGTGACTGGGACACTAACACCGGGGAG.

For this clone: The CDR3 end lies 3 residues beyond the end of the read and is filled in from the germline J gene. This sequence joins TRBV20-1 and TRBJ1-4; 9 nucleotides agree with TRBD1. Germline V gene sequence: CDR1 DFQATT, CDR2 SNEGSKA (reference sequence). V was clipped by 3 bases and J by 5 bases; unmatched bases: 4. The CDR3 is made up of 14 amino acids. CDR3 amino acids: CSAREGQGNEKLFF. The CDR3 DNA, read in part, is TGCAGTGCTAGGGAGGGACAGGGAAATGAAAAA.

A remark on this clone: The read gets to within 3 residues of the CDR3 end, and the germline J gene fills in the rest. The chain has TRBV5-1 and TRBJ2-6; perhaps TRBD2 as D (6 bases). CDR3 length: 19 amino acids. The germline CDR1 and CDR2 sequences are SGHRS and YFSETQ. V lost 3 bases to trimming and J lost 0 bases, with 19 bases between them. CDR3 sequence reads: CASSSEYETRSSGANVLTF. The CDR3 bases that were read are TGCGCCAGCAGCTCGGAATACGAGACTAGGAGCTCTGGGGCCAACGTC.